This T cell receptor beta chain was documented in a study of a mutant IDH1 vaccine in newly diagnosed glioma. Background on the study: The treated population exhibited a male proportion of about 62%, a female proportion of about 38%, and a mean age of roughly 39 years.

V lost 5 bases, J lost 2 bases, and 9 bases lay in between. This CDR3 contains 13 residues. The germline gives CDR1 GTSNPN, CDR2 SVGIG (reference sequence). This table comes from immunoSEQ multiplex PCR, and its TCRdb copy is limited to in-frame clones, with some not included. In the table there are about 38,000 clones, roughly 92% of which are singletons. Time point meaning: baseline, week 1 (first vaccination visit). Treatment reported: pre-vaccination baseline after standard-of-care therapy. This TCR derives from a man between 18 and 29 years old with glioma. The material was PBMCs, obtained from a glioma patient treated with radiotherapy, temozolomide or both. The J gene is TRBJ2-2, the V gene TRBV30; D not resolved. The CDR3 region has the DNA TGTGCCTGGTGCAGGTTCAACACCGGGGAGCTGTTTTTT. This gives the protein CAWCRFNTGELFF.